A selection of T cell receptor beta chains follows, all from one sample in a study of cytomegalovirus exposure and HLA in healthy donors. The assay was immunoSEQ multiplex PCR, and TCRdb's table has in-frame clones only and misses some. The sample has some 140,000 clones; roughly 77% are singletons. Material for sequencing was PBMCs. The receptors stem from a man younger than 45 in good health and CMV-seropositive. Each CDR3 is given with its conserved first and last residue. A D gene is named only where the DNA matches it firmly. The size field is filled for only some rows; it gives once, few, many or a size class.

V gene	J gene	D gene	clone size	CDR3 protein	CDR3 DNA
TRBV6-1	TRBJ1-5	TRBD1	.	CASSLGTGVNQPQHF	TGTGCCAGCAGTCTTGGGACAGGGGTCAATCAGCCCCAGCATTTT
TRBV19	TRBJ2-1	TRBD2	.	CASSGPLAGGLNEQFF	TGTGCCAGTAGTGGCCCCCTAGCGGGGGGTTTGAATGAGCAGTTCTTC
TRBV7-3	TRBJ2-6	.	few	CASSTPGLAGANVLTF	TGTGCCAGCAGCACGCCGGGTTTAGCTGGGGCCAACGTCCTGACTTTC
TRBV9	TRBJ2-1	TRBD1	.	CASSVAGTGKNNEQFF	TGTGCCAGCAGCGTAGCCGGGACAGGGAAAAACAATGAGCAGTTCTTC
TRBV11-2	TRBJ1-1	.	.	CASSRREQGNTEAFF	TGTGCCAGCAGCCGAAGGGAACAGGGCAACACTGAAGCTTTCTTT
TRBV30	TRBJ1-1	.	.	CATAPGTPGRTEAFF	TGTGCCACGGCACCGGGGACACCCGGACGGACTGAAGCTTTCTTT
TRBV9	TRBJ1-3	TRBD1	.	CASSVDPGGTTGNTIYF	TGTGCCAGCAGCGTAGATCCAGGGGGGACGACTGGAAACACCATATATTTT
TRBV9	TRBJ2-1	TRBD2	.	CASSVGLAYNEQFF	TGTGCCAGCAGCGTGGGACTAGCCTACAATGAGCAGTTCTTC
TRBV27	TRBJ1-1	.	.	CASSSVTEAFF	TGTGCCAGCAGTTCGGTTACTGAAGCTTTCTTT
TRBV7-6	TRBJ2-3	TRBD2	.	CASSSTTSAYTDTQYF	TGTGCCAGCAGCTCGACGACTAGCGCATACACAGATACGCAGTATTTT
TRBV2	TRBJ2-1	TRBD2	.	CASSSSGTTVHEQFF	TGTGCCAGCAGCTCGAGCGGGACCACCGTACATGAGCAGTTCTTC
TRBV2	TRBJ2-3	.	.	CASSVGGASTDTQYF	TGTGCCAGCAGTGTCGGCGGGGCCTCCACAGATACGCAGTATTTT
TRBV7-2	TRBJ2-3	TRBD2	.	CASSLTLAGGRDTQYF	TGTGCCAGCAGCCTTACGCTAGCGGGGGGAAGAGATACGCAGTATTTT
TRBV7-9	TRBJ1-1	.	.	CASSLGAAYTEAFF	TGTGCCAGCAGCTTAGGGGCAGCATACACTGAAGCTTTCTTT
TRBV19	TRBJ2-1	.	.	CASSARHLSSYNEQFF	TGTGCCAGTAGTGCAAGACACCTCTCCTCCTACAATGAGCAGTTCTTC
TRBV29-1	TRBJ2-3	.	once	CSVYDRSADTQYF	TGCAGCGTCTACGACAGGTCCGCAGATACGCAGTATTTT
TRBV19	TRBJ2-1	.	.	CASTPGTHYNEQFF	TGTGCCAGTACCCCGGGGACACACTACAATGAGCAGTTCTTC
TRBV20-1	TRBJ2-1	.	.	CSAREGAEQFF	TGCAGTGCTAGAGAGGGGGCTGAGCAGTTCTTC
TRBV5-5	TRBJ2-1	TRBD2	.	CASSWGGTSGIYNEQFF	TGTGCCAGCAGCTGGGGGGGGACTAGCGGGATATACAATGAGCAGTTCTTC
TRBV2	TRBJ1-1	TRBD1	.	CASSDPGQLNTEAFF	TGTGCCAGCAGTGATCCGGGACAGCTAAACACTGAAGCTTTCTTT
TRBV7-3	TRBJ1-2	.	.	CASILQGPTADGYTF	TGTGCCAGCATCCTACAGGGACCCACGGCGGATGGCTACACCTTC
TRBV10-2	TRBJ1-5	.	once	CASSEATGGQHANQPQHF	TGCGCCAGCAGTGAGGCCACCGGAGGACAGCACGCTAATCAGCCCCAGCATTTT
TRBV30	TRBJ2-2	.	.	CAWSYSATGELFF	TGTGCCTGGAGTTATAGTGCGACCGGGGAGCTGTTTTTT
TRBV5-5	TRBJ1-1	.	.	CASSPRAGDEAFF	TGTGCCAGCAGCCCTAGAGCGGGGGACGAAGCTTTCTTT
TRBV7-9	TRBJ2-1	TRBD2	.	CASTTSGSYNEQFF	TGTGCCAGCACTACTAGCGGCTCATACAATGAGCAGTTCTTC
TRBV6-1	TRBJ2-7	TRBD1	.	CASSHGTAAEQYF	TGTGCCAGCAGCCATGGGACAGCTGCCGAGCAGTACTTC
TRBV27	TRBJ2-7	.	.	CASSLRGLHEQYF	TGTGCCAGCAGTTTGAGAGGACTCCACGAGCAGTACTTC
TRBV28	TRBJ2-3	.	.	CASSLLGQGETDTQYF	TGTGCCAGCAGCCTTCTTGGTCAAGGGGAAACAGATACGCAGTATTTT
TRBV13	TRBJ1-5	TRBD1	.	CASSSYRGGGNQPQHF	TGTGCCAGCAGCTCCTACAGGGGTGGTGGCAATCAGCCCCAGCATTTT
TRBV27	TRBJ2-7	.	.	CASTLSYEQYF	TGTGCCAGCACCTTATCCTACGAGCAGTACTTC
TRBV23-1	TRBJ1-2	.	.	CASSQSAGNYGYTF	TGCGCCAGCAGTCAATCGGCAGGCAACTATGGCTACACCTTC
TRBV15	TRBJ2-3	.	.	CATSREKGVPSTDTQYF	TGTGCCACCAGCAGGGAGAAGGGGGTTCCTAGCACAGATACGCAGTATTTT
TRBV11-2	TRBJ2-4	.	.	CASSSAGGKQNIQYF	TGTGCCAGCAGCTCCGCTGGAGGCAAACAAAACATTCAGTACTTC
TRBV1	TRBJ2-3	.	.	CTSSRRDRGHNTDTQYF	TGCACCAGCAGCCGACGGGACAGGGGTCACAACACAGATACGCAGTATTTT